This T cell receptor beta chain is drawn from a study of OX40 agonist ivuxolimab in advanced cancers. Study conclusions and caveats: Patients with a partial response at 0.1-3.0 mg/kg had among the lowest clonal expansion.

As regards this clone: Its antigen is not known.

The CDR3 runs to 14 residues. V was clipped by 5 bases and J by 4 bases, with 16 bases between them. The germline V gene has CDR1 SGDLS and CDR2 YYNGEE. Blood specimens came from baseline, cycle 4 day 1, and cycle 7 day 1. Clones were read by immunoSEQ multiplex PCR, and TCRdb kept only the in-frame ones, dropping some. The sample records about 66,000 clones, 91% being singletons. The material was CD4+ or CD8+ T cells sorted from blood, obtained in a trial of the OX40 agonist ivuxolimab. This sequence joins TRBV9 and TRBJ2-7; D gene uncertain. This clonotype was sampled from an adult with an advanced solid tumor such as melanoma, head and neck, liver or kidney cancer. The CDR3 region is CASSGGDYLYEQYF. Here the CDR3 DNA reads TGTGCCAGCAGTGGTGGGGATTATCTTTACGAGCAGTACTTC.